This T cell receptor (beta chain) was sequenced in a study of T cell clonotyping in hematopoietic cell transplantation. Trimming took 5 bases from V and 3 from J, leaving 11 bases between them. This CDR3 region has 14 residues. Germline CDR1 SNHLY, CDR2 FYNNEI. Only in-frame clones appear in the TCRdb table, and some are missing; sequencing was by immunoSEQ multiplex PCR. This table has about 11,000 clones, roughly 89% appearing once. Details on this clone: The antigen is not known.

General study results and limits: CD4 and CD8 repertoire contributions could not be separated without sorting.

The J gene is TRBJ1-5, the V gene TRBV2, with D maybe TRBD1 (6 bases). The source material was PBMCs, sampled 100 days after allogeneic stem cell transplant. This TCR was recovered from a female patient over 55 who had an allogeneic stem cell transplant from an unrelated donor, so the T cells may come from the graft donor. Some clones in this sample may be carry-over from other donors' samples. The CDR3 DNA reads TGTGCCAGCAGTCACGACAGGCCCAATCAGCCCCAGCATTTT. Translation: CASSHDRPNQPQHF.